This T cell receptor (beta chain) was sequenced in a study of PD-L1 blockade in urothelial cancer (dated 2017 in TCRdb). A note on the overall study: All patients started therapy in about 2014 and received atezolizumab 1,200 mg intravenously every 3 weeks. Approximately 30 patients had pretreatment blood TCR-seq, about 24 had at least one posttreatment blood collection, and about 24 had tumor TCR-seq. An ECOG performance status of 0 or 1 was recorded for the patients, and 0 to 3 prior chemotherapy regimens had been received by the patients. About 90% of the 29 patients were males with bladder-origin urothelial cancer, and 18 of 29 reported a prior smoking history. Pretreatment tumor samples, along with matched peripheral blood collected serially before and after atezolizumab treatment, underwent TCR sequencing. Blood samples gave a median of approximately 150,000 T cells and tens of thousands of unique TCRs, with a median clonality of approximately 0.08. About 10 patients reached durable clinical benefit, while 20 patients did not. Progression-free survival longer than 6 months counted as durable clinical benefit, and TCR features were additionally tested against both progression-free and overall survival. Blood samples were analyzed at 3 weeks after treatment start (second dose) and at 6 weeks after treatment start. In the same patients, pretreatment tumors underwent whole exome sequencing and RNA sequencing in addition to TCR sequencing. An exploratory multi-omic analysis was conducted of the somatic, immune and clinical correlates of response to PD-L1 blockade with atezolizumab in urothelial cancer. Results and caveats for the whole study, not just this receptor: Because the sample size was small (n ≈ 27) and many exploratory analyses were performed, the results are intended to be hypothesis-generating. Improved progression-free and overall survival was found to be associated with pretreatment peripheral blood TCR clonality below the median. At 3 weeks after the start of treatment, tumor-associated TCR clones in peripheral blood had expanded more in patients with durable benefit (n of about 22, p = 0.022).

The junction shows trimming of 4 bases on V and 3 bases on J, plus 16 bases between the germline ends. The germline V gene (reference sequence) gives CDR1 as LNHNV and CDR2 as YYDKDF. From the cysteine up to the phenylalanine, the CDR3 has a length of 17 residues. The read is trimmed to its CDR3 DNA, 51 bases read in frame from base 1. This clone was seen only once. What antigen it recognizes has not been identified. Qualities for individual bases were not recorded, and no much larger clone is one base off. Each PCR received spiked-in synthetic TCR analog templates so that absolute template abundance could be estimated from read counts. TCRbeta CDR3 regions were amplified from genomic DNA with bias-controlled V and J gene primers using the immunoSEQ assay. Sequencing of rearranged TCRbeta segments was performed at approximately 20X coverage. Concerning the study's data processing: Clustering was used to correct sequencing errors, and CDR3s were annotated against IMGT to assign V, D and J genes. Downstream analyses used only productive TCRbeta rearrangements, leaving out any out-of-frame or stop-codon sequences. Clonality was calculated as one minus the Shannon entropy normalized by the log of the number of unique productive sequences. Fisher's exact test with Benjamini-Hochberg correction, using a cutoff of adjusted p below 0.01, was how clones that differed between time points or between blood and tumor were identified. TCRdb limited this immuneACCESS table to in-frame rearrangements with V and J called. A share of clones is missing; checked studies link under half to unresolved V genes, and the rest is unexplained. V and J calls and clone size are as listed in that table; D and trimming were resolved from the DNA. In all, the sample holds tens of thousands of clones, and roughly 84% of those were seen once. The ten top clones hold around 1.9% of the sample.

Interpreted using the paper, the time point label stands for: pretreatment peripheral blood. The cohort comprised fewer than 35 patients with locally advanced or metastatic urothelial carcinoma treated at Memorial Sloan Kettering on a trial protocol. Peripheral blood mononuclear cells were collected pretreatment and during treatment, with between 1 and 8 total time points obtained per patient. The Qiagen DNeasy Blood extraction kit was used to purify genomic DNA from total PBMCs and tumor samples. PBMCs were collected pretreatment and during treatment and were isolated and stored as previously described.

This receptor was taken from a man aged 60 to 69 with urothelial cancer. Sequences were derived from PBMCs, sampled around atezolizumab (anti-PD-L1) treatment. The chain couples TRBV15 to TRBJ2-6, and perhaps TRBD2 as D gene, on 6 matching bases. The CDR3 is CATSTQEGLGGANVLTF. The DNA sequence reads TGTGCCACCAGCACCCAGGAGGGGCTAGGTGGGGCCAACGTCCTGACTTTC.